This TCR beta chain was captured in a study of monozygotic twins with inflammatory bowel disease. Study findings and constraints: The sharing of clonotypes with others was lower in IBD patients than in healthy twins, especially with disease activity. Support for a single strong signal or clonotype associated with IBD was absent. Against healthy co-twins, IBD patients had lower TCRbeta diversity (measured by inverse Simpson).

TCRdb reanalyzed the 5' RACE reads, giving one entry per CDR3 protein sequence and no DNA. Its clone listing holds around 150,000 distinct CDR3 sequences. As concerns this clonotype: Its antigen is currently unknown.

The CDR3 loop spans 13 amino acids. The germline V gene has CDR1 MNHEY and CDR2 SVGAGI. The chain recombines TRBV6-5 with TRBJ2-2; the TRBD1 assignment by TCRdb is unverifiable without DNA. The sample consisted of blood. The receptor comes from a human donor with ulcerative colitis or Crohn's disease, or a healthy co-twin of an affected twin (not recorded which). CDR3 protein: CASGTVKIGELFF.